Listed here is a single T cell receptor beta chain. The data were obtained in a study of T cells after somatic rescue of genetic block. Assay used: immunoSEQ multiplex PCR; TCRdb lists only in-frame clones, some missing. The table records about 70,000 clones, 90% to 95% of them present only once. In germline, CDR1 is SEHNR, CDR2 FQNEAQ (reference sequence). Trimming shortened V by 5 bases and J by 6 bases, and 13 bases separated the two germline ends. The CDR3 length is 14 residues. V gene TRBV7-9 combines with J gene TRBJ2-2, with D perhaps TRBD1 or TRBD2 (5 bases each). Sequencing input: peripheral blood mononuclear cells (PBMCs). The origin of this receptor is a man aged 40-50 years. Written as DNA, the CDR3 is TGTGCCAGCAGCATCGGGACCCCCTCCGGGGAGCTGTTTTTT. Translated, it gives CASSIGTPSGELFF.